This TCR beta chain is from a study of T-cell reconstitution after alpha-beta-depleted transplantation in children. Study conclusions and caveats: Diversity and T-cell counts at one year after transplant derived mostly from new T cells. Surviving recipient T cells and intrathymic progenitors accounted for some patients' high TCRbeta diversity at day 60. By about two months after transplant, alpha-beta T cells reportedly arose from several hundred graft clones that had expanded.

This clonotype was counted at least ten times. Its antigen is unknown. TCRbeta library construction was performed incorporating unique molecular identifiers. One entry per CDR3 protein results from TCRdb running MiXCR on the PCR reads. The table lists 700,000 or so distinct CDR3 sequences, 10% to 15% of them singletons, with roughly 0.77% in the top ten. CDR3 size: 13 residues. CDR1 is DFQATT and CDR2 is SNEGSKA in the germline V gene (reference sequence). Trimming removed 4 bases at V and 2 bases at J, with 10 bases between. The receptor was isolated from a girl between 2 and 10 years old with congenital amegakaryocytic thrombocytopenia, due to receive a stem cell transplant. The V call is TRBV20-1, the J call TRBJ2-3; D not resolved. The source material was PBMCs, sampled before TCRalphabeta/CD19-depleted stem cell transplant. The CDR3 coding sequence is TGCAGTGCTACTGGACGCATCACAGATACGCAGTATTTT. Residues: CSATGRITDTQYF.